In this sample, the clone carrying this T cell receptor beta chain turned up a few times. This sample was taken from a study of blood T cells in healthy people across ages. PCR was performed a second time for 7 to 11 cycles using a sample-barcoded 5' primer and a J-beta primer mix. MiXCR, applied by TCRdb to the 5' RACE reads, yields one record per CDR3 protein. The table includes about 1.6 million distinct CDR3 sequences, about 35% detected once. The CDR3 loop spans 13 amino acids. Germline trimming cut 7 bases from V and 4 bases from J; bases unmatched to any gene: 6. Germline V gives CDR1 MDHEN, CDR2 SYDVKM.

Sequences were obtained from blood. This sequence joins TRBV28 and TRBJ1-2, with TRBD1 matching over 7 bases. The source of this sequence is a young woman in good health. CDR3 amino acids: CASIAGTAYGYTF. The CDR3 nucleotides read TGTGCCAGCATCGCCGGGACAGCCTATGGCTACACCTTC.